One T cell receptor (beta chain) is described in this entry. Germline V gene lookup returns CDR1 SGHVS and CDR2 FQNEAQ. J lost 3 bases, V lost 1 base, and 7 bases had no gene match. The CDR3 has 16 amino acids. As originally analysed: Scientists estimated how many nucleated cells there were by amplifying reference gene primers. The method was immunoSEQ multiplex PCR; TCRdb's version includes in-frame clones alone and lacks a portion of them. The D gene and trimming were derived from the DNA, and the V and J assignments and clone size from that table. In the table there are fewer than 400,000 clones, around 82% of which are singletons. This sample is drawn from a study of blood T cell repertoires in COVID-19. Overall study context: Italy, Spain and the United States were the sources of the convalescent and acute COVID-19 samples. From T cells, B-cell-depleted T cells, or PBMCs came the material, which was cDNA or gDNA.

The source of this sequence is a man aged 25-40 years with active or convalescent COVID-19. The chain joins TRBV7-8 to TRBJ2-7, with 9 bases that match TRBD1. Sequencing input: peripheral blood. This chain's CDR3 is CASSLGGGQGLYEQYF. CDR3 in DNA: TGTGCCAGCAGCTTAGGTGGGGGACAGGGCCTCTACGAGCAGTACTTC.